This T cell receptor (beta chain) was captured by sequencing in a study of beta chain features in type 1 diabetes. Study in general: Healthy donors resembled patients in age, gender and cell yields.

A few counts support this clone. Its antigen is not known. The sample contains more than one DNA sequence encoding this CDR3. Per germline, CDR1 SGHAT and CDR2 FQNNGV. Trimming cost V 1 base and J 0 bases, with 6 bases left between them. CDR3 size: 14 residues. The study, taken as a whole, reports: Moderate but significant shortening of TCRB CDR3s was recorded in all four CD4+ subsets from Type 1 diabetes patients. These data did not resolve whether HLA type affects TCRB rearrangement.

The study reverse transcribed the entire isolated RNA, so it sequenced expressed TCRB transcripts. Approximately 3.6 million reads were obtained on average from naive, central memory and regulatory T cell samples. The method was immunoSEQ multiplex PCR; TCRdb's version includes in-frame clones alone and lacks a portion of them. The sample holds hundreds of thousands of clones, about a tenth seen once. The sequence was collected from a man between 25 and 39 years old with type 1 diabetes. Sequenced sample: central memory CD4+ T cells from blood. The chain uses TRBV11-2 and TRBJ2-5; unclear D gene. The CDR3 loop is CASSLGRYQETQYF. In DNA, the CDR3 is TGTGCCAGCAGCTTAGGTCGGTACCAAGAGACCCAGTACTTC. The full variable domain, its missing parts supplied by reference TRBV11-2 and TRBJ2-5, is EAGVAQSPRYKIIEKRQSVAFWCNPISGHATLYWYQQILGQGPKLLIQFQNNGVVDDSQLPKDRFSAERLKGVDSTLKIQPAKLEDSAVYLCASSLGRYQETQYFGPGTRLLVL.